This T cell receptor (beta chain) was recorded in a study of identical twins (dated by TCRdb to between 2015 and 2016). Study-wide context: To test whether fetal clonotypes persist, the study used deep sequencing on TCR alpha and beta repertoires from monozygotic twins, unrelated adults of various ages, and cord blood. To rule out contamination, replicate twin experiments were performed at different times with different library preparation protocols. Findings and caveats that apply to the study as a whole: Conclusions relied on cross-sectional statistical analysis, since the same donors could not be followed over many years. Recombination models systematically underestimated out-of-frame TCR alpha sharing in monozygotic twins but agreed with sharing between unrelated individuals. Invariant T cells such as MAIT and iNKT could partly confound zero-insertion analyses, though diverse VJ usage argued against this for most clonotypes. Compared with coincidental sharing between unrelated individuals, out-of-frame TCR alpha sequences shared between twins had an excess of sequences with low generation probability. Excess twin sharing in beta out-of-frame sequences was weaker because fewer shared sequences lowered the signal-to-noise ratio. Fewer insertions were carried by abundant cord blood beta clonotypes, a similar but weaker trend appeared in young adult naive repertoires, and no such trend appeared in memory repertoires.

Libraries were made using 5' RACE. TCRdb lists the instrument as Illumina HiSeq 2000. Template switching added a universal primer binding site, and the final cDNA carried a unique molecular identifier that allowed TCR cDNA molecules to be counted accurately. First-strand cDNA for TCR alpha and beta chains was synthesized from specific primers in the conserved constant-segment region. Each cDNA library was double barcoded, with a SMART-Mk sample barcode plus Illumina barcodes, to control for contamination. Two successive PCR steps introduced TruSeq adapter sequences along with Illumina sample barcodes. TCR alpha and beta cDNA libraries were sequenced on the Illumina HiSeq platform with custom primers. The study's own analysis went as follows. Raw reads were processed with MiGEC to extract unique molecular identifiers, and MiXCR was used to determine CDR3 positions. For each individual, recombination models were inferred using an EM algorithm with the repgenHMM and IGoR tools. Shared clonotype analysis was performed with the tcR package in R, normalizing sharing by the product of cloneset sizes. Out-of-frame nonproductive sequences were analyzed to study raw recombination free of thymic and clonal selection effects. TCRdb trimmed public reads at Q25 via fastp, called clones via MiXCR and kept in-frame beta chains. Each CDR3 protein gets just one entry, which takes the most common genes and DNA from the rows behind it. These V and J calls are TCRdb output, not the study's own analysis. A total of 1.5 million to 2 million distinct CDR3 sequences appear in this sample, under 35% of them only once. Roughly 0.3% of the sample is held by the ten biggest clonotypes.

The CDR3 numbers 13 residues from cysteine through phenylalanine. The read is trimmed to its CDR3 DNA, 39 bases read in frame from base 1. The germline V gene supplies CDR1 MNHEY and CDR2 SVGEGT. Only healthy Caucasian donors were included. Of note for this clonotype: The target of this receptor is not known. No qualities accompany the bases; no much larger clone lies one base away.

The source material was cord blood. The rearrangement combines TRBV6-2 or TRBV6-3 with TRBJ2-5; a stretch of 7 junction bases matches TRBD1. The assigned J gene may be wrong: the sequence end matches TRBJ2-1 better. The receptor comes from a newborn girl in good health. The sequence in DNA is TGTGCCAGTAGCCGGGACAGACAAGAGACCCAGTTCTTC. The translation is CASSRDRQETQFF.